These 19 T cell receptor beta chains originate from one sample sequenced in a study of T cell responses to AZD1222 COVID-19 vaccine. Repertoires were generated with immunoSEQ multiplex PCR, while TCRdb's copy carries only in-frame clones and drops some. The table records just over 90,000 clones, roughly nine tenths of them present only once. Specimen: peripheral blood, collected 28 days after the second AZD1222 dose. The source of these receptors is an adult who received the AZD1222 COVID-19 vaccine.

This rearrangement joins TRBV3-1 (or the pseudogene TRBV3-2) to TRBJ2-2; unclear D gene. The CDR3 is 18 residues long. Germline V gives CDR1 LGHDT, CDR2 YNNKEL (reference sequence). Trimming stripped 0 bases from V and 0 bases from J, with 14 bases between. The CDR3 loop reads CASSQDETWASNTGELFF. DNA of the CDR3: TGTGCCAGCAGCCAAGATGAGACGTGGGCCTCGAACACCGGGGAGCTGTTTTTT.

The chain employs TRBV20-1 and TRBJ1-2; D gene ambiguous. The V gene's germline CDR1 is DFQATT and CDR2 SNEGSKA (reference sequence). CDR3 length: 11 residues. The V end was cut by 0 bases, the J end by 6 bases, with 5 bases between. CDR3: CSARDQDGYTF. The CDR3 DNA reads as TGCAGTGCTAGAGATCAGGATGGCTACACCTTC.

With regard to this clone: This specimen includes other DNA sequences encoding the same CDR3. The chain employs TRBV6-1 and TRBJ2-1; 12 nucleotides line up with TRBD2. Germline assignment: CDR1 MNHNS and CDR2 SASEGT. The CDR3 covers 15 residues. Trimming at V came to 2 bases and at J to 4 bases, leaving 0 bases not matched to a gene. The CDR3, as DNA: TGTGCCAGCAGTGAACTAGCGGGAGGGTACAATGAGCAGTTCTTC. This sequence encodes CASSELAGGYNEQFF.

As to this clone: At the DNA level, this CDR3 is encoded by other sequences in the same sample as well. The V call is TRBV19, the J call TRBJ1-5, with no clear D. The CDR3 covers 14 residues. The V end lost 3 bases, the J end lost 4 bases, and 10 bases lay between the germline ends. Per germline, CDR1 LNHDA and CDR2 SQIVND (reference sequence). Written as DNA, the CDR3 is TGTGCCAGTAGTATGGGCGGGTCAAATCAGCCCCAGCATTTT. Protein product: CASSMGGSNQPQHF.

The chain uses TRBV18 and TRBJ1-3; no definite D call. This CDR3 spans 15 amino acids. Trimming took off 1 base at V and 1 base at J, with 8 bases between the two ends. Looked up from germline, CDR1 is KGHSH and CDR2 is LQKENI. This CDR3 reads CASSPLSDSGNTIYF. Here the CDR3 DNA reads TGTGCCAGCTCACCACTTTCGGATTCTGGAAACACCATATATTTT.

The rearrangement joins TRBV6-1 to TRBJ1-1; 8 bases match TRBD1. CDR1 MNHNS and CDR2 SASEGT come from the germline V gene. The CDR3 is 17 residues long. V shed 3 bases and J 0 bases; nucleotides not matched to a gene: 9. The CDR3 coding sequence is TGTGCCAGCAGTGAGGTCAGGGGGCTACCAATGAACACTGAAGCTTTCTTT. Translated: CASSEVRGLPMNTEAFF.

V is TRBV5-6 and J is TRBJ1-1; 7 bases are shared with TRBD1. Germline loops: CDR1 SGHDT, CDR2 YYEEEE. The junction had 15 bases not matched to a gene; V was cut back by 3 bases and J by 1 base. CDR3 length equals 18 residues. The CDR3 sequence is CASSWNRNPTGKNTEAFF. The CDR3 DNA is TGTGCCAGCAGCTGGAACCGAAACCCGACAGGGAAGAACACTGAAGCTTTCTTT. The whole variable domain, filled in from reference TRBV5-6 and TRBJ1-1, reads DAGVTQSPTHLIKTRGQQVTLRCSPKSGHDTVSWYQQALGQGPQFIFQYYEEEERQRGNFPDRFSGHQFPNYSSELNVNALLLGDSALYLCASSWNRNPTGKNTEAFFGQGTRLTVV.

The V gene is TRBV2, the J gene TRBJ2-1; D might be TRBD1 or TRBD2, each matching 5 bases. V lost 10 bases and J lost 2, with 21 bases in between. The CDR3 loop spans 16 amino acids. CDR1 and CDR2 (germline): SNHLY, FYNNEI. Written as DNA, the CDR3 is TGTGCCACCCCGGGGACGCGACCTGTGACCTACAATGAGCAGTTCTTC. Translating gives CATPGTRPVTYNEQFF.

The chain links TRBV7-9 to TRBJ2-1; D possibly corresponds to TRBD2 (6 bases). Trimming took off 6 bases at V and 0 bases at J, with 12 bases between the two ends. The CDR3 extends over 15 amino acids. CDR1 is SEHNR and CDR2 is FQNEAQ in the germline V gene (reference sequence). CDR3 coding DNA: TGTGCCAGCAGTTGGGTCGGGAGCTCCTACAATGAGCAGTTCTTC. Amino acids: CASSWVGSSYNEQFF.

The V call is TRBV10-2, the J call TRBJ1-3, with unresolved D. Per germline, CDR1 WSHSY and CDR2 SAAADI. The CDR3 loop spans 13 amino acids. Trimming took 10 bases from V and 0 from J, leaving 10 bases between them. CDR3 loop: CATVLSSGNTIYF. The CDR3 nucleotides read TGCGCCACTGTCTTGAGCTCTGGAAACACCATATATTTT.

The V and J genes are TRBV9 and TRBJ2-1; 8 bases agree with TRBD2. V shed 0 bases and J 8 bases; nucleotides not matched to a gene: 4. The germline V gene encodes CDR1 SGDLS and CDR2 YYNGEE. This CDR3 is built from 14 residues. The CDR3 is CASSVGSSGYEQFF. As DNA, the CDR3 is TGTGCCAGCAGCGTAGGATCTAGCGGGTATGAGCAGTTCTTC. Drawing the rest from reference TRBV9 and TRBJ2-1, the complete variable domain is DSGVTQTPKHLITATGQRVTLRCSPRSGDLSVYWYQQSLDQGLQFLIQYYNGEERAKGNILERFSAQQFPDLHSELNLSSLELGDSALYFCASSVGSSGYEQFFGPGTRLTVL.

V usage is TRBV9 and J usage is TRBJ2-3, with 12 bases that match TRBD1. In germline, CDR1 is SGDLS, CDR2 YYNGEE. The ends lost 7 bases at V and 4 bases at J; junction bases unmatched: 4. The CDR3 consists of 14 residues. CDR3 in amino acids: CASRGQGAADTQYF. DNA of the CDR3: TGTGCCAGCCGGGGACAGGGGGCAGCAGATACGCAGTATTTT.

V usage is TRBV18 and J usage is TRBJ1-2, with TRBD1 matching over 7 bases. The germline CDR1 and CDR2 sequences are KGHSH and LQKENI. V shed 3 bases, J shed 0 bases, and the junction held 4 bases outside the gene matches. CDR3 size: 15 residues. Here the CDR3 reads CASSPDRVSNYGYTF. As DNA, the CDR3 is TGTGCCAGCTCACCCGACAGGGTGTCTAACTATGGCTACACCTTC.

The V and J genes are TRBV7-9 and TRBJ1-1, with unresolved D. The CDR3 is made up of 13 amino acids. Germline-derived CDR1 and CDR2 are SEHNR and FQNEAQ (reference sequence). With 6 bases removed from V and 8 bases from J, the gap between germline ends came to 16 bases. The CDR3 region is CASSPPGVGEAFF. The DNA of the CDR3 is TGTGCCAGCAGTCCCCCCGGGGTCGGCGAAGCTTTCTTT.

DNA of the CDR3: TGTGCCAGCACTCACCCGGGACAGGGGGAAAAAGGCTACACCTTC. Translated, it gives CASTHPGQGEKGYTF. The genes are TRBV5-4 and TRBJ1-2; 11 positions agree with TRBD1. CDR1 is SGHNT and CDR2 is YYREEE in the germline V gene (reference sequence). This CDR3 comprises 15 residues. The ends lost 6 bases at V and 8 bases at J; junction bases unmatched: 12.

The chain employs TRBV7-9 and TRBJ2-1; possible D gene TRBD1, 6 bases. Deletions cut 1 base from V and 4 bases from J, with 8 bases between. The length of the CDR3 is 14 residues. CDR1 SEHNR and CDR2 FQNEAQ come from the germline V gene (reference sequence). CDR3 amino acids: CASSLVQGYNEQFF. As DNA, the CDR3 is TGTGCCAGCAGCTTAGTACAGGGTTACAATGAGCAGTTCTTC.

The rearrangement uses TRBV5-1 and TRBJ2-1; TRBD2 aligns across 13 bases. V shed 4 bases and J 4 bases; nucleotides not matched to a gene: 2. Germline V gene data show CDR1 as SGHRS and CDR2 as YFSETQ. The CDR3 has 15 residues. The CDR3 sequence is CASSPGLAGYNEQFF. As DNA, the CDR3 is TGCGCCAGCAGCCCGGGACTAGCGGGGTACAATGAGCAGTTCTTC.

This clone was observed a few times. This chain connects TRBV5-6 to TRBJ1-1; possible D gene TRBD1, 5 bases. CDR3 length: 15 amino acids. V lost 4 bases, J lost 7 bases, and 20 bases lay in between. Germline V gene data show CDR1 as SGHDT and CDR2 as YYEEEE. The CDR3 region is CASSRGWGRQSEAFF. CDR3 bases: TGTGCCAGCAGCCGGGGATGGGGACGACAGAGTGAAGCTTTCTTT.

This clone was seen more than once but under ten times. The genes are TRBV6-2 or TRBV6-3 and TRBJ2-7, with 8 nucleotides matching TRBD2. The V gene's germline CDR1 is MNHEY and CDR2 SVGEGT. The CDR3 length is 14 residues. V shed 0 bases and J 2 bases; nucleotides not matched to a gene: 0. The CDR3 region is CASSYSTSAYEQYF. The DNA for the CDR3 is TGTGCCAGCAGTTACTCGACTAGCGCCTACGAGCAGTACTTC.